The 30 T cell receptor beta chains below come from one sample, sequenced in a study of metastatic and nonmetastatic thyroid tumors. TCRdb called clones again from the PCR reads with MiXCR. The sample contains approximately 17,000 clones, about a quarter of which appear only once. Patients underwent thyroid surgery, and none had received any treatment before it. Sequenced input: blood. All receptors derive from a male donor with papillary thyroid cancer or a benign thyroid nodule (not recorded which). Some clones in this sample may be carry-over from other donors' samples.

This chain uses TRBV30 with TRBJ1-2, with 7 bases lining up with TRBD1. The ends lost 1 base at V and 5 bases at J; junction bases unmatched: 4. Germline CDR1 and CDR2: GTSNPN and SVGIG (reference sequence). CDR3 length: 13 residues. Written as DNA, the CDR3 is TGTGCCTGGAGTGAACAGGGGCTATATGGCTACACCTTC. This encodes CAWSEQGLYGYTF. Filled out from reference TRBV30 and TRBJ1-2, the complete variable domain reads SQTIHQWPATLVQPVGSPLSLECTVEGTSNPNLYWYRQAAGRGLQLLFYSVGIGQISSEVPQNLSASRPQDRQFILSSKKLLLSDSGFYLCAWSEQGLYGYTFGSGTRLTVV.

This clone has ten or more counts. The junction departs from germline at one end; a sequencing error may be responsible. CDR3: CSAREPQGYEQYF. CDR3 nucleotide sequence: TGCAGTGCTAGAGAACCACAGGGCTACGAACAGTACTTC. The rearrangement uses TRBV20-1 and TRBJ2-7; D perhaps matches TRBD1 (6 bases). The CDR3 totals 13 residues. Germline lookup yields CDR1 DFQATT and CDR2 SNEGSKA (reference sequence).

This clone was seen only a few times. V is TRBV6-1 and J is TRBJ1-5, with TRBD1 as a possible D gene (6 bases). Trimming cost V 10 bases and J 0 bases, with 19 bases left between them. There are 16 residues in the CDR3. Germline V gene data show CDR1 as MNHNS and CDR2 as SASEGT. The CDR3 here is CAIRGAGTNSNQPQHF. CDR3 nucleotides: TGTGCCATCAGGGGAGCCGGGACGAATAGCAATCAGCCCCAGCATTTT.

This clone has ten or more counts. The V call is TRBV6-4, the J call TRBJ2-1; 9 bases match TRBD1. Per the germline V gene, CDR1 is MRHNA and CDR2 is SNTAGT. The CDR3 runs 13 residues. Trimming at V came to 3 bases and at J to 8 bases, leaving 2 bases not matched to a gene. As DNA, the CDR3 is TGTGCCAGCAGTGAGAGACAGGGGGATGAGCAGTTCTTC. Translated: CASSERQGDEQFF.

In its sample, this clone ranks as medium-sized (0.01 to 0.1%). J is TRBJ1-2 and V is TRBV6-1, with D tentatively TRBD1 (6 bases). The germline V gene has CDR1 MNHNS and CDR2 SASEGT. The CDR3 sequence is 12 residues long. Trimming took off 4 bases at V and 8 bases at J, with 11 bases between the two ends. The CDR3 spells CASSGGLGGYTF. The CDR3 bases are TGTGCCAGCAGTGGGGGGCTTGGGGGCTACACCTTC.

This clone was seen a few times. The genes are TRBV6-5 and TRBJ2-7, with D tentatively TRBD1 or TRBD2 (7 bases each). CDR1 and CDR2 from the germline V gene are MNHEY and SVGAGI. The length of the CDR3 is 17 residues. Trimming removed 2 bases at V and 0 bases at J, with 17 bases between. The CDR3 region is CASSYPSSGDSSYEQYF. In DNA form, the CDR3 reads TGTGCCAGCAGTTACCCATCCAGCGGGGACAGCTCCTACGAGCAGTACTTC.

This clone ranks as medium-sized. The genes are TRBV20-1 and TRBJ1-1; D is perhaps TRBD1 (5 bases). The germline CDR1 and CDR2 sequences are DFQATT and SNEGSKA (reference sequence). This CDR3 spans 14 amino acids. V was clipped by 6 bases and J by 3 bases, with 17 bases between them. The CDR3 region has the DNA TGCAGTGCCTACTCGGGGGGGAAGGACACTGAAGCTTTCTTT. Translating gives CSAYSGGKDTEAFF.

The chain recombines TRBV11-2 with TRBJ1-5; D is perhaps TRBD1 (6 bases). Germline assignment: CDR1 SGHAT and CDR2 FQNNGV. Trimming removed 4 bases at V and 4 bases at J, with 20 bases between. This CDR3 has 17 residues. This CDR3 reads CASSSGAQGRGNQPQHF. The CDR3 nucleotides are TGTGCCAGCAGCTCCGGAGCACAGGGAAGAGGTAATCAGCCCCAGCATTTT.

This clone is judged medium-sized. The chain uses TRBV11-2 and TRBJ2-7; D may match TRBD1 or TRBD2 (5 bases each). CDR3 length: 14 amino acids. In germline, CDR1 is SGHAT, CDR2 FQNNGV. V lost 2 bases and J lost 7, with 15 bases in between. The CDR3 nucleotides are TGTGCCAGCAGCTTATCCGGGACGTGGCTAGAGCAGTACTTC. It codes for CASSLSGTWLEQYF.

This clone was picked up many times. The chain has TRBV15 and TRBJ1-2; no definite D call. Trimming removed 0 bases at V and 1 base at J, with 12 bases between. The CDR3 length is 16 residues. CDR1 LNHNV and CDR2 YYDKDF come from the germline V gene (reference sequence). CDR3: CATSRDLPRINYGYTF. The CDR3 coding sequence is TGTGCCACCAGCAGAGATCTGCCCAGAATTAACTATGGCTACACCTTC. Full variable domain (outside the CDR3, taken from reference TRBV15 and TRBJ1-2): DAMVIQNPRYQVTQFGKPVTLSCSQTLNHNVMYWYQQKSSQAPKLLFHYYDKDFNNEADTPDNFQSRRPNTSFCFLDIRSPGLGDTAMYLCATSRDLPRINYGYTFGSGTRLTVV.

This clone showed up just a few times. The chain combines TRBV25-1 with TRBJ2-7, with D perhaps TRBD1 or TRBD2 (5 bases each). CDR1 and CDR2 from the germline V gene are MGHDK and SYGVNS. V lost 4 bases and J lost 7, with 17 bases in between. The CDR3 runs to 14 residues. CDR3: CASSGKADTGEQYF. As DNA, the CDR3 is TGTGCCAGCAGTGGCAAAGCGGACACGGGGGAGCAGTACTTC.

The sample holds many counts of this clone. Possible read error: a much larger clone is one base away. The rearrangement uses TRBV5-5 and TRBJ1-5; D gene ambiguous. The CDR3 contains 14 residues. Germline V lookup: CDR1 SGHKS, CDR2 YYEKEE (reference sequence). V lost 4 bases, J lost 6 bases, and 14 bases lay in between. For the CDR3, the DNA is TGTGCCAGCAGCCACGTATTGACGGGTCAGCCCCAGCATTTT. Residues: CASSHVLTGQPQHF. Looking up the rest from reference TRBV5-5 and TRBJ1-5 gives the full variable domain: DAGVTQSPTHLIKTRGQQVTLRCSPISGHKSVSWYQQVLGQGPQFIFQYYEKEERGRGNFPDRFSARQFPNYSSELNVNALLLGDSALYLCASSHVLTGQPQHFGDGTRLSIL.

This clone is labeled as medium-sized. The chain carries TRBV6-4 and TRBJ2-7; 8 bases are a match to TRBD1. V shed 4 bases, J shed 2 bases, and the junction held 4 bases outside the gene matches. Germline CDR1 and CDR2: MRHNA and SNTAGT. This CDR3 contains 14 residues. CDR3 coding DNA: TGTGCCAGCAGTGCCGGACAGGGTGCCTACGAGCAGTACTTC. Protein sequence: CASSAGQGAYEQYF.

This clone showed up just once. V gene TRBV18 combines with J gene TRBJ1-5; 10 bases agree with TRBD1. CDR3 length: 14 amino acids. The V gene's germline CDR1 is KGHSH and CDR2 LQKENI. V gave up 3 bases and J gave up 6 bases; unmatched junction bases: 2. The CDR3: CASSPRTGGQPQHF. DNA for the CDR3: TGTGCCAGCTCACCGAGGACAGGGGGTCAGCCCCAGCATTTT.

By share of the sample, this clone is medium-sized. V is TRBV2 and J is TRBJ1-2; 11 bases fit TRBD1. The junction had 7 bases not matched to a gene; V was cut back by 6 bases and J by 4 bases. The CDR3 has 15 amino acids. Germline values: CDR1 SNHLY, CDR2 FYNNEI. CDR3 DNA sequence: TGTGCCAGCAGCGGACAGGGGGCGCAAGCCTATGGCTACACCTTC. Translating it yields CASSGQGAQAYGYTF.

In this sample, this clone turned up many times. The chain uses TRBV12-3 or TRBV12-4 and TRBJ2-5; 9 positions match TRBD1. Trimming cost V 6 bases and J 5 bases; bases outside gene matches: 10. There are 15 residues in the CDR3. CDR3 sequence reads: CASSSNRGRRETQYF. The CDR3, as DNA: TGTGCCAGCAGCTCCAACAGGGGGCGCAGGGAGACCCAGTACTTC.

The V call is TRBV7-9, the J call TRBJ1-4; D is possibly TRBD1 (6 bases). The CDR3 is 15 amino acids. CDR1 and CDR2 from the germline V gene are SEHNR and FQNEAQ (reference sequence). V was shortened by 5 bases and J by 7 bases, with 17 bases between the two germline ends. The CDR3 nucleotides are TGTGCCAGCAGCCAACAGACAGGCAACTCTGAAAAACTGTTTTTT. Its translation: CASSQQTGNSEKLFF.

Within the sample, this clone is medium-sized. The J gene is TRBJ2-1, the V gene TRBV6-1; D tentatively fits TRBD1 or TRBD2 (6 bases each). There are 17 residues in the CDR3. The ends were cut back, 0 bases at V and 6 bases at J, with 18 bases in the middle. In germline, CDR1 is MNHNS, CDR2 SASEGT. The CDR3 nucleotides are TGTGCCAGCAGTGAAGCGCGAGGGGGGACGTCTGGCAATGAGCAGTTCTTC. This gives the protein CASSEARGGTSGNEQFF.

This clone has ten or more counts. The V gene is TRBV7-9, the J gene TRBJ2-3; no clear D gene. V was clipped by 6 bases and J by 0 bases, with 13 bases between them. Per the germline V gene, CDR1 is SEHNR and CDR2 is FQNEAQ (reference sequence). The CDR3 length is 15 residues. The CDR3 spells CASSSEARSTDTQYF. In DNA form, the CDR3 reads TGTGCCAGCAGTTCTGAGGCACGTAGCACAGATACGCAGTATTTT.

The table lists this clone with many counts. The CDR3 region has the DNA TGCGCCAGCAGCCGCGAAGGGAACACTGAAGCTTTCTTT. It yields the protein CASSREGNTEAFF. The chain links TRBV5-1 to TRBJ1-1, with unresolved D. Germline V gene lookup returns CDR1 SGHRS and CDR2 YFSETQ. This CDR3 comprises 13 residues. V gave up 4 bases and J gave up 1 base, with 8 bases separating them.

In its sample, this clone was seen many times. This sequence joins TRBV10-1 and TRBJ2-1; unclear D gene. V lost 1 base, J lost 0 bases, and 7 bases lay in between. This CDR3 has 15 residues. From germline, CDR1 is WNHNN and CDR2 SYGVQD (reference sequence). This CDR3 is CASSEYLGSYNEQFF. The CDR3 DNA reads as TGCGCCAGCAGTGAGTATCTAGGCTCCTACAATGAGCAGTTCTTC.

This clone came up many times. The chain uses TRBV11-3 and TRBJ1-1; D remains unclear. The V gene's germline CDR1 is SGHNT and CDR2 YENEEA. Trimming pared 3 bases from V and 0 bases from J, leaving 8 bases between. The CDR3 is 14 residues long. In DNA, the CDR3 is TGTGCCAGCAGCTTTTCTCTTATGAACACTGAAGCTTTCTTT. Amino acids: CASSFSLMNTEAFF.

The chain couples TRBV20-1 to TRBJ1-1; no definite D call. CDR3 length: 11 amino acids. Germline V gene data show CDR1 as DFQATT and CDR2 as SNEGSKA (reference sequence). Trimming removed 4 bases at V and 6 bases at J, with 9 bases between. The CDR3 loop reads CSATEPAEAFF. CDR3 coding DNA: TGCAGTGCTACGGAACCGGCTGAAGCTTTCTTT.

On this clone itself: At one boundary the junction diverges from the germline segment, which might be a read error. The chain uses TRBV7-7 and TRBJ2-3; 13 bases map to TRBD2. The length of the CDR3 is 16 residues. CDR1 is SSHAT, CDR2 FNYEAQ, per germline (reference sequence). The CDR3 loop reads CASSPGTSGISDTQYF. The CDR3 DNA follows: TGTGCTAGCAGCCCTGGGACTAGCGGGATTTCAGATACGCAGTATTTT.

This clone was recorded at least ten times. This chain joins TRBV12-3 or TRBV12-4 and TRBJ1-1; D may be TRBD1 (6 bases). V lost 2 bases, J lost 8 bases, and 15 bases lay in between. This CDR3 contains 14 residues. CDR3 amino acids: CASSLRPGQLEAFF. The CDR3 DNA is TGTGCCAGCAGTTTAAGGCCGGGACAATTAGAAGCTTTCTTT.

This clone was counted at least ten times. The chain has TRBV19 and TRBJ2-2, with 8 bases aligning to TRBD1. Trimming at V came to 6 bases and at J to 7 bases, leaving 7 bases not matched to a gene. Germline CDR1 reads LNHDA; CDR2 reads SQIVND (reference sequence). This CDR3 has 14 residues. Here the CDR3 reads CASSAGGGFGELFF. CDR3 nucleotide sequence: TGTGCCAGTAGCGCAGGGGGCGGGTTCGGGGAGCTGTTTTTT.

V is TRBV10-3 and J is TRBJ2-7, with D possibly TRBD1 on 5 matching bases. Trimming took off 2 bases at V and 2 bases at J, with 19 bases between the two ends. The CDR3 is 17 residues long. Germline CDR1 ENHRY, CDR2 SYGVKD. The CDR3: CAISEPDSPTTTYEQYF. DNA of the CDR3: TGTGCCATCAGTGAGCCCGACAGCCCAACGACCACCTACGAGCAGTACTTC.

This clone has at least ten counts. The chain employs TRBV4-1 and TRBJ1-3; 12 bases are a match to TRBD1. Trimming removed 4 bases from V and 8 bases from J; junction bases left unmatched: 9. Germline lookup yields CDR1 MGHRA and CDR2 YSYEKL. The CDR3 sequence is 16 residues long. CDR3 DNA: TGCGCCAGCAGCCTAGGGACAGGGGGCGAGGTGGACACCATATATTTT. Amino acid sequence: CASSLGTGGEVDTIYF.

There are many counts of this clone. V is TRBV30 and J is TRBJ1-3; a possible D gene is TRBD1 (6 bases). In germline, CDR1 is GTSNPN, CDR2 SVGIG (reference sequence). This CDR3 has 16 amino acids. V was pared by 3 bases and J by 0 bases, with 15 bases between. The CDR3 bases are TGTGCCTGGAGCGACGGACAGTTGTACTCTGGAAACACCATATATTTT. Its translation is CAWSDGQLYSGNTIYF.

The chain has TRBV7-9 and TRBJ1-5; 8 bases are a match to TRBD1. Trimming cost V 5 bases and J 3 bases; bases outside gene matches: 6. The CDR3 consists of 15 residues. The V gene's germline CDR1 is SEHNR and CDR2 FQNEAQ (reference sequence). DNA of the CDR3: TGTGCCAGCAGCGACGGACAGGGCTTCAATCAGCCCCAGCATTTT. Translation gives CASSDGQGFNQPQHF.